These T cell receptor beta chains were read from a single sample in a study of T cells in Graves' hyperthyroidism and ophthalmopathy. Each CDR3 protein gets one entry after TCRdb re-called the multiplex PCR reads with MiXCR. The sample lists approximately 590,000 distinct CDR3 sequences; 15% to 19% were seen once. The sequenced sample consisted of blood. The source of these receptors is a woman under 40 with Graves' hyperthyroidism. The CDR3 runs from the conserved cysteine through the conserved F or W. Fields, in order: J gene, D gene, V gene, CDR3 protein. The D gene is left open where the match is weak.

j_gene: TRBJ2-1; d_gene: .; v_gene: TRBV5-6; CDR3aa: CASSLHGGKHNEQFF
j_gene: TRBJ1-4; d_gene: .; v_gene: TRBV5-1; CDR3aa: CASSLGTGPREKLFF
j_gene: TRBJ2-1; d_gene: TRBD2; v_gene: TRBV4-1; CDR3aa: CASSQSFAGGVYNEQFF
j_gene: TRBJ2-1; d_gene: .; v_gene: TRBV2; CDR3aa: CASSEDVQHTYNEQFF
j_gene: TRBJ1-1; d_gene: TRBD1; v_gene: TRBV2; CDR3aa: CASRTWDRGPHTEAFF
j_gene: TRBJ2-1; d_gene: TRBD2; v_gene: TRBV12-3/TRBV12-4; CDR3aa: CASSLRLAGAYNEQFF
j_gene: TRBJ1-2; d_gene: TRBD1; v_gene: TRBV7-9; CDR3aa: CASSRPGQPDGYTF
j_gene: TRBJ2-2; d_gene: TRBD2; v_gene: TRBV28; CDR3aa: CASSFRTSGAGELFF
j_gene: TRBJ2-1; d_gene: TRBD2; v_gene: TRBV4-3; CDR3aa: CASSAFRERDYNEQFF
j_gene: TRBJ2-5; d_gene: .; v_gene: TRBV20-1; CDR3aa: CSARTTWVQETQYF
j_gene: TRBJ1-1; d_gene: .; v_gene: TRBV5-8; CDR3aa: CASSLVLATEAFF
j_gene: TRBJ2-1; d_gene: .; v_gene: TRBV29-1; CDR3aa: CSVDLRRGNEQFF
j_gene: TRBJ2-7; d_gene: .; v_gene: TRBV5-6; CDR3aa: CASSFWRSSYEQYF
j_gene: TRBJ1-5; d_gene: .; v_gene: TRBV4-3; CDR3aa: CASSQAPDNQPQHF
j_gene: TRBJ2-7; d_gene: TRBD1; v_gene: TRBV5-5; CDR3aa: CASSLLLLRDRGLEQYF
j_gene: TRBJ2-7; d_gene: .; v_gene: TRBV12-5; CDR3aa: CASGSLGLSEQYF
j_gene: TRBJ2-5; d_gene: .; v_gene: TRBV7-2; CDR3aa: CASSWSGETQYF
j_gene: TRBJ2-1; d_gene: TRBD2; v_gene: TRBV5-1; CDR3aa: CASSPRLAGGLNEQFF
j_gene: TRBJ2-7; d_gene: .; v_gene: TRBV27; CDR3aa: CCCRSLSSYEQYF
j_gene: TRBJ2-3; d_gene: .; v_gene: TRBV11-2; CDR3aa: CASSSLLVADTQYF
j_gene: TRBJ2-1; d_gene: TRBD2; v_gene: TRBV27; CDR3aa: CASGGGDEQFF
j_gene: TRBJ2-2; d_gene: TRBD2; v_gene: TRBV10-3; CDR3aa: CAITSTSGRPNTGELFF
j_gene: TRBJ2-2; d_gene: .; v_gene: TRBV20-1; CDR3aa: CSASRGNRNTGELFF
j_gene: TRBJ2-3; d_gene: .; v_gene: TRBV28; CDR3aa: CASSRDHPIPGDTQYF
j_gene: TRBJ1-1; d_gene: .; v_gene: TRBV11-2; CDR3aa: CASSLAKGFPEAFF
j_gene: TRBJ1-5; d_gene: .; v_gene: TRBV19; CDR3aa: CASSPYPLQVQPQHF
j_gene: TRBJ2-2; d_gene: .; v_gene: TRBV18; CDR3aa: CASAHGDTGELFF
j_gene: TRBJ2-7; d_gene: .; v_gene: TRBV20-1; CDR3aa: CSATITSYERYF
j_gene: TRBJ1-6; d_gene: .; v_gene: TRBV12-3/TRBV12-4; CDR3aa: CASSLGRGSPLHF
j_gene: TRBJ2-2; d_gene: TRBD1; v_gene: TRBV19; CDR3aa: CASRDTGANTGELFF
j_gene: TRBJ1-1; d_gene: .; v_gene: TRBV12-3/TRBV12-4; CDR3aa: CASSLAASMNTEAFF
j_gene: TRBJ1-3; d_gene: .; v_gene: TRBV7-2; CDR3aa: CASSLRGLTSGNTIYF
j_gene: TRBJ1-4; d_gene: .; v_gene: TRBV7-9; CDR3aa: CASSPRELNEKLFF
j_gene: TRBJ2-1; d_gene: .; v_gene: TRBV24-1; CDR3aa: CATRDSLFNEQFF
j_gene: TRBJ2-7; d_gene: .; v_gene: TRBV30; CDR3aa: CAWRLDSYYEQYF
j_gene: TRBJ1-5; d_gene: .; v_gene: TRBV4-2; CDR3aa: CASSQGTEGQPQHF
j_gene: TRBJ2-2; d_gene: TRBD1; v_gene: TRBV24-1; CDR3aa: CATSVDRGNTGELFF
j_gene: TRBJ2-7; d_gene: .; v_gene: TRBV6-2/TRBV6-3; CDR3aa: CASSSDRIAYEQYF
j_gene: TRBJ1-1; d_gene: TRBD1; v_gene: TRBV28; CDR3aa: CASSTTGGRTEAFF
j_gene: TRBJ1-2; d_gene: .; v_gene: TRBV7-9; CDR3aa: CASSSNPGGGYTF
j_gene: TRBJ1-4; d_gene: .; v_gene: TRBV6-1; CDR3aa: CASRAVRVLGEKLFF
j_gene: TRBJ2-7; d_gene: .; v_gene: TRBV7-3; CDR3aa: CASSLGPGSYEQYF
j_gene: TRBJ2-5; d_gene: .; v_gene: TRBV20-1; CDR3aa: CSARDLSQKETQYF
j_gene: TRBJ2-2; d_gene: .; v_gene: TRBV5-1; CDR3aa: CASSLGQGNTGELFF
j_gene: TRBJ1-4; d_gene: .; v_gene: TRBV7-9; CDR3aa: CASSLAAGEEEKLFF
j_gene: TRBJ2-2; d_gene: .; v_gene: TRBV19; CDR3aa: CASSIAQNSGELFF
j_gene: TRBJ2-7; d_gene: TRBD1; v_gene: TRBV9; CDR3aa: CASSVGGGLTPYEQYF
j_gene: TRBJ2-7; d_gene: TRBD1; v_gene: TRBV18; CDR3aa: CASSPQGIHEQYF
j_gene: TRBJ2-2; d_gene: TRBD2; v_gene: TRBV5-1; CDR3aa: CASSSGLADPTGELFF
j_gene: TRBJ2-7; d_gene: .; v_gene: TRBV13; CDR3aa: CASTLAEGSYEQYF
j_gene: TRBJ2-1; d_gene: .; v_gene: TRBV19; CDR3aa: CASSTGYVSYNEQFF
j_gene: TRBJ2-2; d_gene: .; v_gene: TRBV7-9; CDR3aa: CASSLPPNTGELFF
j_gene: TRBJ2-3; d_gene: .; v_gene: TRBV3-1; CDR3aa: CASSHSGVGTDTQYF
j_gene: TRBJ2-6; d_gene: .; v_gene: TRBV7-9; CDR3aa: CASSISFSGANVLTF
j_gene: TRBJ1-2; d_gene: .; v_gene: TRBV15; CDR3aa: CATSRSGVINYGYTF
j_gene: TRBJ2-1; d_gene: .; v_gene: TRBV29-1; CDR3aa: CSVEDSQVISYNEQFF
j_gene: TRBJ1-2; d_gene: .; v_gene: TRBV15; CDR3aa: CATRVGGELSYGYTF
j_gene: TRBJ2-1; d_gene: TRBD2; v_gene: TRBV6-1; CDR3aa: CASTPQVSGRNEQFF